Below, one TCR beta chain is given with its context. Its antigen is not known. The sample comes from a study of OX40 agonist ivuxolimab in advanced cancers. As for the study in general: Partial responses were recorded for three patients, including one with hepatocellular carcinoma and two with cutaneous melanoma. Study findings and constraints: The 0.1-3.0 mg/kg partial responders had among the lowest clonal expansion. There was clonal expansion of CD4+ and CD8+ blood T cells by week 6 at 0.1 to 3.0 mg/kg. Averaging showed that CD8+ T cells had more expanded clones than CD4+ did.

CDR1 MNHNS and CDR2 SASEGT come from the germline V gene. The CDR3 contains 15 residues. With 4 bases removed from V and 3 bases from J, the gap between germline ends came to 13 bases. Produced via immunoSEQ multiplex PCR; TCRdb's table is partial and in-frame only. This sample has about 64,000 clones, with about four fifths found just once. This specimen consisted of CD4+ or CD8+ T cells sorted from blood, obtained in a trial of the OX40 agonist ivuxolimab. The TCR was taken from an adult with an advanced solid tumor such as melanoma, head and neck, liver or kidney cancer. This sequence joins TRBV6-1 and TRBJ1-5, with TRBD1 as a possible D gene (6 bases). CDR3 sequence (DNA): TGTGCCAGCAGTGTCGAACAGGGTTACAATCAGCCCCAGCATTTT. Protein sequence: CASSVEQGYNQPQHF.